Below, 9 T cell receptor beta chains from the same sample are listed, as sequenced in a study of regulatory T cells in long-lasting Graves disease. Time point in this sample: newly diagnosed GD, antithyroid drugs for less than 3 months. Isolated PBMC RNA provided the starting material for the TCR library. Assembly of TCR beta libraries relied on iRepertoire HTBI primers together with Arm-PCR of CDR3 regions. TCRdb fed the multiplex PCR reads into MiXCR, producing one record per CDR3 protein. Found here are around 330,000 distinct CDR3 sequences, about a sixth of them singletons; the top ten hold approximately 35%. The sample consisted of peripheral blood mononuclear cells (PBMCs), taken at new diagnosis, from a patient treated with antithyroid drugs. Receptors originate from a female donor with Graves disease.

The V call is TRBV11-3, the J call TRBJ1-4, with D possibly being TRBD1 (5 bases). Trimming left V 5 bases short and J 6 bases short, with 16 bases between. CDR1 SGHNT and CDR2 YENEEA come from the germline V gene. CDR3 length equals 15 residues. Written as DNA, the CDR3 is TGTGCCAGCAGCGACCCTCGGGGAGGGGATGAAAAACTGTTTTTT. It encodes CASSDPRGGDEKLFF.

This clonotype came up many times. The V and J genes are TRBV2 and TRBJ2-2; D possibly corresponds to TRBD1 (6 bases). CDR1 and CDR2 (germline): SNHLY, FYNNEI. The V gene lost 9 bases and the J gene lost 7 bases, with 18 bases spanning the gap. The CDR3 consists of 14 residues. The CDR3 is CASGRPEGVGELFF. CDR3 sequence (DNA): TGTGCCAGTGGGCGACCTGAGGGGGTCGGGGAGCTGTTTTTT.

This clonotype came up a few times. CDR3 protein: CARSHASASSYNEQFF. The CDR3 coding sequence is TGTGCCAGATCCCACGCCAGCGCGAGCTCCTACAATGAGCAGTTCTTC. The chain joins TRBV6-1 to TRBJ2-1; D remains unclear. The CDR3 covers 16 residues. V was cut by 9 bases and J by 0 bases, with 18 bases left in between. Germline V lookup: CDR1 MNHNS, CDR2 SASEGT.

This clonotype was counted ten times or more. V usage is TRBV29-1 and J usage is TRBJ2-3; 9 bases map to TRBD2. Germline CDR1 reads SQVTM; CDR2 reads ANQGSEA. CDR3 length: 16 amino acids. Unmatched junction bases numbered 9, after V lost 4 bases and J lost 1 base. CDR3 nucleotides: TGCAGCGTTGCCCTATGGGCTAGCGGGGGCACAGATACGCAGTATTTT. Its protein is CSVALWASGGTDTQYF.

This clonotype has at least ten counts. This sequence joins TRBV6-5 and TRBJ2-7, with D unclear. CDR3 length equals 14 residues. Trimming left V 2 bases short and J 2 bases short, with 10 bases between. Looked up from germline, CDR1 is MNHEY and CDR2 is SVGAGI. CDR3 bases: TGTGCCAGCAGTTACGGGCAGGAGACCTACGAGCAGTACTTC. It translates to CASSYGQETYEQYF.

This clonotype has a count of ten or more. The limits of the CDR3 on the DNA are not certain, so only TCRdb's listed CDR3 is given. CDR3 loop: CASGTSFLETQYF. This chain joins TRBV28 and TRBJ2-5; no DNA check was done on the table's D call, TRBD2. Counting both end residues, the CDR3 totals 13 amino acids. Germline CDR1 MDHEN, CDR2 SYDVKM.

At least ten counts were recorded for this clonotype. This sequence joins TRBV12-3 or TRBV12-4 and TRBJ1-3; D gene uncertain. Trimming stripped 5 bases from V and 4 bases from J, with 12 bases between. The CDR3 consists of 14 residues. CDR3 nucleotide sequence: TGTGCCAGCAGTACCGGGGTACGCGGAAACACCATATATTTT. This sequence encodes CASSTGVRGNTIYF.

This clonotype was counted many times. The genes are TRBV28 and TRBJ1-4; perhaps TRBD1 as D (5 bases). CDR3 length equals 19 residues. The germline gives CDR1 MDHEN, CDR2 SYDVKM. With 3 bases removed from V and 6 bases from J, the gap between germline ends came to 26 bases. The CDR3 loop reads CASSFRTGTDELQHEKLFF. DNA for the CDR3: TGTGCCAGCAGTTTCAGAACCGGGACGGACGAGCTCCAACATGAAAAACTGTTTTTT. The whole variable domain, remainder taken from reference TRBV28 and TRBJ1-4, is DVKVTQSSRYLVKRTGEKVFLECVQDMDHENMFWYRQDPGLGLRLIYFSYDVKMKEKGDIPEGYSVSREKKERFSLILESASTNQTSMYLCASSFRTGTDELQHEKLFFGSGTQLSVL.

This clonotype has just a few counts. The V gene is TRBV24-1, the J gene TRBJ2-1; D is possibly TRBD1 (6 bases). Between the trimmed V and J ends, which lost 5 bases and 5 bases, there was a span of 12 bases. CDR1 and CDR2 from the germline V gene are KGHDR and SFDVKD. The CDR3 runs to 14 residues. Written as DNA, the CDR3 is TGTGCCACCAGTGGGGGGCGATCACACAATGAGCAGTTCTTC. Translating gives CATSGGRSHNEQFF.